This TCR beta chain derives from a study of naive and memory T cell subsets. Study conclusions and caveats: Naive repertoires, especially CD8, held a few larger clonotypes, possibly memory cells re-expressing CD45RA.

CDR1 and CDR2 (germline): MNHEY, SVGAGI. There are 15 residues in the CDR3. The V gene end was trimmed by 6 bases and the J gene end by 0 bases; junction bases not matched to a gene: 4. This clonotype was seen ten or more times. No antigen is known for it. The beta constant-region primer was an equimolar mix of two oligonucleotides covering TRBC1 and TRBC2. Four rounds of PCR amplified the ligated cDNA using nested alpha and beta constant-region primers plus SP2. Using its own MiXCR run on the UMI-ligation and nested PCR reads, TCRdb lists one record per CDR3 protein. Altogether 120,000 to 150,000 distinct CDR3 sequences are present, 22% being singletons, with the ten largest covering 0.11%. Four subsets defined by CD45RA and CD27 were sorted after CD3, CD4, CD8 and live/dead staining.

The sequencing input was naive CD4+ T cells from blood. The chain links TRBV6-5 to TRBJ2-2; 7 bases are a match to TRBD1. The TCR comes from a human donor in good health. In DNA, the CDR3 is TGTGCCAGCAGGCCGGGACAGACGAACACCGGGGAGCTGTTTTTT. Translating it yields CASRPGQTNTGELFF.